The rows below give T cell receptor beta chains drawn from one sample of a study of blood T cell repertoires in COVID-19. Assay: immunoSEQ multiplex PCR; the TCRdb copy retains only in-frame clones and omits some. The sample includes around 150,000 clones, 80% to 90% of them seen just once. Input material: peripheral blood. These receptors came from a woman aged 55-70 years with active COVID-19. CDR3s include the opening cysteine and the closing phenylalanine or tryptophan. D genes are given only for firm matches. Not all rows give a size; the values are once, few, many and, for expanded clones, a class.

clone size,D gene,J gene,V gene,CDR3 protein,CDR3 DNA
-,-,TRBJ2-3,TRBV6-4,CASSDSFEDTQYF,TGTGCCAGCAGTGACTCGTTCGAGGATACGCAGTATTTT
once,-,TRBJ2-7,TRBV30,CAWNVGWQGYSYEQYF,TGTGCCTGGAATGTAGGATGGCAGGGCTACTCCTACGAGCAGTACTTC
-,TRBD1,TRBJ2-6,TRBV5-6,CASRKGQGKSGANVLTF,TGTGCCAGCAGGAAGGGACAGGGGAAGTCTGGGGCCAACGTCCTGACTTTC
-,TRBD2,TRBJ2-3,TRBV27,CASSLLSSGFSTDTQYF,TGTGCCAGCAGTTTATTGTCTAGCGGGTTTAGCACAGATACGCAGTATTTT
-,TRBD1,TRBJ2-2,TRBV5-4,CASSTGGAGWELFF,TGTGCCAGCAGTACAGGGGGCGCGGGATGGGAGCTGTTTTTT
-,-,TRBJ2-1,TRBV7-2,CASSLVYEQFF,TGTGCCAGCAGCTTAGTCTATGAGCAGTTCTTC
-,TRBD2,TRBJ2-1,TRBV18,CASSLLAGPGNEQFF,TGTGCCAGCTCACTACTAGCGGGACCGGGGAATGAGCAGTTCTTC
-,TRBD2,TRBJ2-7,TRBV28,CASRVSVAGAWGQYF,TGTGCCAGCAGGGTTTCAGTAGCGGGAGCCTGGGGGCAGTACTTC
-,TRBD2,TRBJ2-7,TRBV2,CASSPLAGGYEQYF,TGTGCCAGCAGCCCCCTAGCGGGAGGATACGAGCAGTACTTC
-,TRBD2,TRBJ2-3,TRBV6-2/TRBV6-3,CASSYLRLAGGDTQYF,TGTGCCAGCAGTTACCTTCGACTAGCGGGAGGAGATACGCAGTATTTT
once,-,TRBJ2-7,TRBV27,CASSLSEPGSYEQYF,TGTGCCAGCAGTTTATCGGAACCCGGGTCCTACGAGCAGTACTTC
once,-,TRBJ1-1,TRBV2,CASTGFGGEAFF,TGTGCCAGTACAGGGTTCGGCGGTGAAGCTTTCTTT
-,TRBD2,TRBJ2-1,TRBV24-1,CATSDQLAANEQFF,TGTGCCACCAGTGATCAACTAGCGGCCAATGAGCAGTTCTTC
-,-,TRBJ1-1,TRBV5-1,CASSFIALPGARTEAFF,TGCGCCAGCAGCTTTATCGCCCTTCCAGGGGCTCGAACTGAAGCTTTCTTT
few,-,TRBJ2-1,TRBV6-5,CASSYNRAGSYNEQFF,TGTGCCAGCAGTTACAACCGGGCGGGCTCCTACAATGAGCAGTTCTTC
-,-,TRBJ2-7,TRBV11-2,CASSPDSPHEQYF,TGTGCCAGCAGCCCTGACAGCCCCCACGAGCAGTACTTC
-,TRBD1,TRBJ1-2,TRBV6-5,CASSWGTGGYGYTF,TGTGCCAGCAGTTGGGGGACAGGGGGCTATGGCTACACCTTC
-,TRBD2,TRBJ2-1,TRBV9,CASSVVGLAGIYNEQFF,TGTGCCAGCAGCGTAGTGGGGCTAGCGGGGATATACAATGAGCAGTTCTTC
once,-,TRBJ1-2,TRBV5-4,CASKGGASYGYTF,TGTGCCAGCAAGGGGGGGGCCTCCTATGGCTACACCTTC
-,TRBD2,TRBJ2-7,TRBV6-5,CASSALAGDYEQYF,TGTGCCAGCAGCGCTCTAGCGGGGGACTACGAGCAGTACTTC
-,TRBD2,TRBJ2-1,TRBV6-2/TRBV6-3,CASSYYGLAGVNEQFF,TGTGCCAGCAGTTACTACGGACTAGCGGGAGTAAATGAGCAGTTCTTC
-,-,TRBJ1-6,TRBV28,CASGGGLTYNSPLHF,TGTGCCAGTGGCGGGGGGCTCACCTATAATTCACCCCTCCACTTT
-,-,TRBJ2-5,TRBV2,CASSVRTSETQYF,TGTGCCAGCAGTGTACGTACTTCAGAGACCCAGTACTTC
-,-,TRBJ2-1,TRBV6-6,CASANLGDEQFF,TGTGCCAGCGCAAACCTAGGAGATGAGCAGTTCTTC
-,-,TRBJ1-4,TRBV3-1/TRBV3-2,CAPLTQGWEKLFF,TGTGCCCCCCTGACGCAGGGGTGGGAAAAACTGTTTTTT
-,-,TRBJ1-6,TRBV7-8,CASSSQGQGNSPLHF,TGTGCCAGCAGCTCCCAAGGCCAGGGCAATTCACCCCTCCACTTT
-,-,TRBJ1-2,TRBV28,CASSLGTRGYGYTF,TGTGCCAGCAGTTTAGGGACAAGGGGGTATGGCTACACCTTC
-,-,TRBJ2-7,TRBV10-1,CASSEYSYEQYF,TGCGCCAGCAGTGAATACTCCTACGAGCAGTACTTC
-,-,TRBJ2-7,TRBV12-3/TRBV12-4,CASSPHRTYEQYF,TGTGCCAGCAGTCCGCACAGGACCTACGAGCAGTACTTC
few,TRBD1,TRBJ1-2,TRBV7-2,CASSYGQGASGYTF,TGTGCCAGCAGCTATGGACAGGGGGCGTCAGGCTACACCTTC